Sequencing of this T cell receptor (beta chain) was carried out in a study of shared clonotypes between healthy human individuals. Findings and caveats of the study: Among donors, clonotype sharing was expected to be affected by sequencing depth.

On this clone itself: The antigen remains undetermined.

Donors were Caucasian adults residing in Nashville, Tennessee, USA. Deep was the level used in running the assay. Assay: immunoSEQ multiplex PCR; the TCRdb copy retains only in-frame clones and omits some. The sample has 450,000 to 500,000 clones, about three quarters seen once. The clonotype was recovered from a woman aged 40 to 50 in good health. Some clones in this sample may be carry-over from other donors' samples. The source material was PBMCs.

This CDR3 reads CASSPPGSLQETQYF. The CDR3, as DNA: TGTGCCAGCTCACCCCCAGGCAGCCTTCAAGAGACCCAGTACTTC. V gene TRBV18 combines with J gene TRBJ2-5; D unresolved. The germline CDR1 and CDR2 sequences are KGHSH and LQKENI. Trimming left V 3 bases short and J 2 bases short, with 13 bases between. The CDR3 spans 15 residues. Looking up the rest from reference TRBV18 and TRBJ2-5 gives the full variable domain: NAGVMQNPRHLVRRRGQEARLRCSPMKGHSHVYWYRQLPEEGLKFMVYLQKENIIDESGMPKERFSAEFPKEGPSILRIQQVVRGDSAAYFCASSPPGSLQETQYFGPGTRLLVL.